These T cell receptor beta chains were read from a single sample in a study of CD8+ T cells in alopecia areata. Method: immunoSEQ multiplex PCR; TCRdb's copy keeps in-frame clones and lacks some. The sample lists around 200,000 clones, 50% to 60% occurring once. The source material was CD4+ T cells sorted from blood, sampled at week 4, from a patient treated with tofacitinib. These receptors were taken from a human donor with alopecia areata. The CDR3 runs from the conserved cysteine through the conserved F or W. Each record gives: V gene, CDR3 length, J gene, D gene, clone size, CDR3 DNA, CDR3 protein. D genes are given only for firm matches. A clone size is listed for some rows: how often the clone was seen (once, few, many), or a class if it is expanded.

v_call: TRBV6-1
cdr3_length: 13
j_call: TRBJ2-7
d_call: NA
clone_size: few
cdr3_nt: TGTGCCAGCAGTGAAGAAGGAGGCTACGAGCAGTACTTC
cdr3_aa: CASSEEGGYEQYF

v_call: TRBV5-6
cdr3_length: 15
j_call: TRBJ2-4
d_call: TRBD2
clone_size: NA
cdr3_nt: TGTGCCAGCAGCCCCGCGGGAGGTGGGGTCGACATTCAGTACTTC
cdr3_aa: CASSPAGGGVDIQYF

v_call: TRBV6-5
cdr3_length: 13
j_call: TRBJ2-1
d_call: TRBD2
clone_size: NA
cdr3_nt: TGTGCCAGCACCCGAAGCGGGGTCGGTGAGCAGTTCTTC
cdr3_aa: CASTRSGVGEQFF

v_call: TRBV2
cdr3_length: 14
j_call: TRBJ1-2
d_call: NA
clone_size: NA
cdr3_nt: TGTGCCAGCAGTGGTACGGTTACAGGCTATGGCTACACCTTC
cdr3_aa: CASSGTVTGYGYTF

v_call: TRBV7-2
cdr3_length: 18
j_call: TRBJ2-2
d_call: TRBD2
clone_size: NA
cdr3_nt: TGTGCCAGCAGCTTAGGACTAGCGGGAGGGCATGGCACCGGGGAGCTGTTTTTT
cdr3_aa: CASSLGLAGGHGTGELFF

v_call: TRBV30
cdr3_length: 15
j_call: TRBJ2-1
d_call: TRBD1
clone_size: NA
cdr3_nt: TGTGCCTGGAGTGGGGACAGATTCCCTCACAATGAGCAGTTCTTC
cdr3_aa: CAWSGDRFPHNEQFF

v_call: TRBV29-1
cdr3_length: 11
j_call: TRBJ1-4
d_call: NA
clone_size: NA
cdr3_nt: TGCAGCGTTGGGGTTGTTGAAAAACTGTTTTTT
cdr3_aa: CSVGVVEKLFF

v_call: TRBV29-1
cdr3_length: 13
j_call: TRBJ2-1
d_call: TRBD2
clone_size: NA
cdr3_nt: TGCAGCGTTGAACTAGGACTAGCCTCCCCCCAGTTCTTC
cdr3_aa: CSVELGLASPQFF

v_call: TRBV4-3
cdr3_length: 14
j_call: TRBJ2-3
d_call: NA
clone_size: NA
cdr3_nt: TGCGCCAGCAGCTCAAGCACCTTCACAGATACGCAGTATTTT
cdr3_aa: CASSSSTFTDTQYF

v_call: TRBV27
cdr3_length: 17
j_call: TRBJ2-7
d_call: TRBD2
clone_size: NA
cdr3_nt: TGTGCCAGCAGTTTGAGTCGGGAGGGCCCCCACTCCTACGAGCAGTACTTC
cdr3_aa: CASSLSREGPHSYEQYF

v_call: TRBV29-1
cdr3_length: 14
j_call: TRBJ2-7
d_call: TRBD2
clone_size: few
cdr3_nt: TGCAGCGTTGCAGGGACTAGCGGCAGCAACGAGCAGTACTTC
cdr3_aa: CSVAGTSGSNEQYF

v_call: TRBV4-3
cdr3_length: 13
j_call: TRBJ2-4
d_call: NA
clone_size: few
cdr3_nt: TGCGCCAGCAGCCAAGAGACTAGAGGAATTCAGTACTTC
cdr3_aa: CASSQETRGIQYF

v_call: TRBV27
cdr3_length: 16
j_call: TRBJ2-3
d_call: NA
clone_size: NA
cdr3_nt: TGTGCCAGCAGTAAAGACCAGGGAGGTGGCACAGATACGCAGTATTTT
cdr3_aa: CASSKDQGGGTDTQYF

v_call: TRBV5-1
cdr3_length: 16
j_call: TRBJ2-5
d_call: TRBD2
clone_size: NA
cdr3_nt: TGCGCCAGCAGCTTGGGGACTAGCGGGAGGTCTTGGGCCCAGTACTTC
cdr3_aa: CASSLGTSGRSWAQYF

v_call: TRBV10-3
cdr3_length: 13
j_call: TRBJ1-1
d_call: NA
clone_size: NA
cdr3_nt: TGTGCCATCAGTGTTCAGGTGAACACTGAAGCTTTCTTT
cdr3_aa: CAISVQVNTEAFF

v_call: TRBV4-1
cdr3_length: 14
j_call: TRBJ2-5
d_call: NA
clone_size: NA
cdr3_nt: TGCGCCAGCAGCGTCGGGAGCAGGGGTGAGACCCAGTACTTC
cdr3_aa: CASSVGSRGETQYF

v_call: TRBV29-1
cdr3_length: 13
j_call: TRBJ2-3
d_call: NA
clone_size: once
cdr3_nt: TGCAGCGTCGCTGAGAGGAGCACAGATACGCAGTATTTT
cdr3_aa: CSVAERSTDTQYF

v_call: TRBV6-6
cdr3_length: 16
j_call: TRBJ2-3
d_call: TRBD2
clone_size: NA
cdr3_nt: TGTGCCAGCAGTGGTGGACTAGCAGGATACTACGGGGGGCAGTATTTT
cdr3_aa: CASSGGLAGYYGGQYF

v_call: TRBV29-1
cdr3_length: 18
j_call: TRBJ2-7
d_call: NA
clone_size: NA
cdr3_nt: TGCAGCGTTGAAGGTAGAAAGGGCTTCCCTAGTAGCTCCTACGAGCAGTACTTC
cdr3_aa: CSVEGRKGFPSSSYEQYF

v_call: TRBV4-1
cdr3_length: 15
j_call: TRBJ2-5
d_call: NA
clone_size: few
cdr3_nt: TGCGCCAGCAGCCCGCGAGGCGATCTGGAAGAGACCCAGTACTTC
cdr3_aa: CASSPRGDLEETQYF

v_call: TRBV2
cdr3_length: 15
j_call: TRBJ2-3
d_call: TRBD1
clone_size: NA
cdr3_nt: TGTGCCAGCACTTCAGAAGGGACAGTATGGGATACGCAGTATTTT
cdr3_aa: CASTSEGTVWDTQYF

v_call: TRBV29-1
cdr3_length: 11
j_call: TRBJ2-3
d_call: NA
clone_size: NA
cdr3_nt: TGCAGCGTTGAACGGAAGGATACGCAGTATTTT
cdr3_aa: CSVERKDTQYF

v_call: TRBV2
cdr3_length: 15
j_call: TRBJ2-3
d_call: NA
clone_size: NA
cdr3_nt: TGTGCCAGCAGTGAAATCCGACCTTCCACAGATACGCAGTATTTT
cdr3_aa: CASSEIRPSTDTQYF

v_call: TRBV5-1
cdr3_length: 15
j_call: TRBJ1-2
d_call: NA
clone_size: NA
cdr3_nt: TGCGCCAGCAGCCCCGCCCCCGGGAGAGGAGATGGCTACACCTTC
cdr3_aa: CASSPAPGRGDGYTF

v_call: TRBV5-4
cdr3_length: 14
j_call: TRBJ2-5
d_call: NA
clone_size: once
cdr3_nt: TGTGCCAGCAGCTCACGGACCCGCGAAGAGACCCAGTACTTC
cdr3_aa: CASSSRTREETQYF